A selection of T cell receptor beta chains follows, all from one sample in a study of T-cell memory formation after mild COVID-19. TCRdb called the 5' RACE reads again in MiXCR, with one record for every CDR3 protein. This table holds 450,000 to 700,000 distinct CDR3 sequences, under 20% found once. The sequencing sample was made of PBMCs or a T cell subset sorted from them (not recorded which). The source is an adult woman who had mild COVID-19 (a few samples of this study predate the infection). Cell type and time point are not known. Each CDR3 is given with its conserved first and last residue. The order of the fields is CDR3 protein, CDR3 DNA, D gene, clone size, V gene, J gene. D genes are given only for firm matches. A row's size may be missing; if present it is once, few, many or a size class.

CDR3aa: CASSLDRWGTGDQYEQYF
CDR3nt: TGTGCCAGCAGCTTAGACCGGTGGGGGACAGGGGATCAATACGAGCAGTACTTC
d_gene: TRBD1
abundance: few
v_gene: TRBV7-9
j_gene: TRBJ2-7

CDR3aa: CASSPISRNTEAFF
CDR3nt: TGTGCCAGCTCACCAATCTCGAGAAACACTGAAGCTTTCTTT
d_gene: -
abundance: -
v_gene: TRBV18
j_gene: TRBJ1-1

CDR3aa: CASSSIAGVIHEQYF
CDR3nt: TGTGCCAGCAGTTCTATAGCGGGAGTAATCCACGAGCAGTACTTC
d_gene: TRBD2
abundance: few
v_gene: TRBV7-2
j_gene: TRBJ2-7

CDR3aa: CASSVGTGDQPQHF
CDR3nt: TGCGCCAGCAGCGTTGGGACAGGGGATCAGCCCCAGCATTTT
d_gene: TRBD1
abundance: -
v_gene: TRBV5-1
j_gene: TRBJ1-5

CDR3aa: CASSTGTSGPEQYF
CDR3nt: TGTGCCAGCAGCACCGGGACTAGCGGGCCCGAGCAGTACTTC
d_gene: TRBD2
abundance: few
v_gene: TRBV6-6
j_gene: TRBJ2-7

CDR3aa: CASSQTSGSRPTGELFF
CDR3nt: TGTGCCAGCAGCCAGACTAGCGGGAGTCGGCCCACCGGGGAGCTGTTTTTT
d_gene: TRBD2
abundance: many
v_gene: TRBV7-9
j_gene: TRBJ2-2

CDR3aa: CASSYFRGAGYEQYF
CDR3nt: TGTGCCAGCAGCTACTTCCGGGGGGCCGGCTACGAGCAGTACTTC
d_gene: -
abundance: -
v_gene: TRBV3-1
j_gene: TRBJ2-7

CDR3aa: CASSPLGLAGDDTQYF
CDR3nt: TGTGCCAGCAGCCCTCTGGGACTAGCGGGAGACGATACCCAGTACTTC
d_gene: TRBD2
abundance: once
v_gene: TRBV9
j_gene: TRBJ2-5

CDR3aa: CASSLDLGTSGRGFYNEQFF
CDR3nt: TGTGCCAGCAGCTTAGATCTCGGGACTAGCGGGAGGGGGTTCTACAATGAGCAGTTCTTC
d_gene: TRBD2
abundance: few
v_gene: TRBV11-3
j_gene: TRBJ2-1

CDR3aa: CASSYGRGSNQPQHF
CDR3nt: TGTGCCAGCAGTTACGGGAGGGGAAGCAATCAGCCCCAGCATTTT
d_gene: -
abundance: -
v_gene: TRBV6-5
j_gene: TRBJ1-5

CDR3aa: CASSSSPVRENYNEQFF
CDR3nt: TGTGCCAGCAGCTCATCACCCGTTCGGGAGAACTACAATGAGCAGTTCTTC
d_gene: -
abundance: few
v_gene: TRBV7-3
j_gene: TRBJ2-1

CDR3aa: CASSAQGGRNTIYF
CDR3nt: TGTGCCAGCAGTGCCCAGGGGGGACGAAACACCATATATTTT
d_gene: TRBD1
abundance: -
v_gene: TRBV6-1
j_gene: TRBJ1-3

CDR3aa: CASSFGPLLGYTF
CDR3nt: TGTGCCAGCAGTTTCGGGCCCCTTCTAGGCTACACCTTC
d_gene: -
abundance: many
v_gene: TRBV12-3/TRBV12-4
j_gene: TRBJ1-2

CDR3aa: CASTPSGTYEQYF
CDR3nt: TGTGCCAGCACCCCTAGCGGAACCTACGAGCAGTACTTC
d_gene: TRBD2
abundance: -
v_gene: TRBV6-5
j_gene: TRBJ2-7

CDR3aa: CSVLGAQETQYF
CDR3nt: TGCAGCGTTTTAGGGGCCCAAGAGACCCAGTACTTC
d_gene: -
abundance: few
v_gene: TRBV29-1
j_gene: TRBJ2-5

CDR3aa: CASSYSRRGHQPQHF
CDR3nt: TGTGCCAGCAGTTACTCGAGAAGGGGGCATCAGCCCCAGCATTTT
d_gene: TRBD1
abundance: -
v_gene: TRBV6-5
j_gene: TRBJ1-5

CDR3aa: CASSFSPQGMSYNEQFF
CDR3nt: TGTGCCAGCAGCTTTTCCCCGCAGGGTATGTCCTACAATGAGCAGTTCTTC
d_gene: -
abundance: -
v_gene: TRBV5-4
j_gene: TRBJ2-1

CDR3aa: CASSLGQGTSDKSYEQYF
CDR3nt: TGTGCCAGCAGCCTCGGTCAGGGCACAAGTGATAAATCCTACGAGCAGTACTTC
d_gene: -
abundance: few
v_gene: TRBV7-9
j_gene: TRBJ2-7

CDR3aa: CASSHAPAGFRTDTQYF
CDR3nt: TGCGCCAGCAGCCACGCGCCAGCGGGGTTTCGCACAGATACGCAGTATTTT
d_gene: TRBD2
abundance: -
v_gene: TRBV23-1
j_gene: TRBJ2-3

CDR3aa: CASSQGDSGRRNYEQYF
CDR3nt: TGTGCCAGCAGCCAAGGCGATAGCGGGAGAAGGAACTACGAGCAGTACTTC
d_gene: TRBD2
abundance: -
v_gene: TRBV3-1
j_gene: TRBJ2-7

CDR3aa: CASSFVGGQSAFF
CDR3nt: TGTGCCAGCAGCTTCGTCGGAGGACAGTCAGCTTTCTTT
d_gene: -
abundance: -
v_gene: TRBV5-6
j_gene: TRBJ1-1

CDR3aa: CASSLVQGWGREYF
CDR3nt: TGTGCCAGCAGCTTAGTTCAGGGCTGGGGTCGCGAGTACTTC
d_gene: -
abundance: few
v_gene: TRBV7-8
j_gene: TRBJ2-7

CDR3aa: CASSLRGGGAGTDTQYF
CDR3nt: TGTGCCAGCAGCTTAAGGGGGGGCGGGGCTGGCACAGATACGCAGTATTTT
d_gene: -
abundance: many
v_gene: TRBV7-2
j_gene: TRBJ2-3

CDR3aa: CASSLTGFGNEQFF
CDR3nt: TGTGCCAGCAGCTTAACTGGTTTCGGGAATGAGCAGTTCTTC
d_gene: -
abundance: few
v_gene: TRBV7-3
j_gene: TRBJ2-1

CDR3aa: CATSDRTGEGDTQYF
CDR3nt: TGTGCCACCAGTGATCGGACAGGGGAGGGAGATACGCAGTATTTT
d_gene: TRBD1
abundance: -
v_gene: TRBV24-1
j_gene: TRBJ2-3

CDR3aa: CASSPPASPYEQYF
CDR3nt: TGTGCCAGCAGCCCCCCCGCGTCGCCCTACGAGCAGTACTTC
d_gene: -
abundance: -
v_gene: TRBV7-2
j_gene: TRBJ2-7

CDR3aa: CASSRTQGFYGYTF
CDR3nt: TGTGCCAGCAGTCGAACACAGGGGTTTTATGGCTACACCTTC
d_gene: TRBD1
abundance: -
v_gene: TRBV12-3/TRBV12-4
j_gene: TRBJ1-2

CDR3aa: CASTPLGDGAYEQYF
CDR3nt: TGTGCCAGCACCCCCCTGGGGGACGGCGCCTACGAGCAGTACTTC
d_gene: -
abundance: few
v_gene: TRBV12-3/TRBV12-4
j_gene: TRBJ2-7

CDR3aa: CASTLEGTGVTNSPLHF
CDR3nt: TGCGCCAGCACCCTGGAGGGGACAGGGGTCACGAATTCACCCCTCCACTTT
d_gene: TRBD1
abundance: -
v_gene: TRBV5-1
j_gene: TRBJ1-6

CDR3aa: CASSLAASEMQFF
CDR3nt: TGTGCCAGCAGCTTAGCGGCATCGGAGATGCAGTTCTTC
d_gene: -
abundance: -
v_gene: TRBV7-9
j_gene: TRBJ2-1

CDR3aa: CASSERGRGTYNEQFF
CDR3nt: TGTGCCAGCAGTGAAAGGGGGCGCGGAACCTACAATGAGCAGTTCTTC
d_gene: TRBD1
abundance: -
v_gene: TRBV25-1
j_gene: TRBJ2-1

CDR3aa: CASSLAPRQGITEAFF
CDR3nt: TGCGCCAGCAGCTTGGCCCCCCGTCAGGGTATCACTGAAGCTTTCTTT
d_gene: -
abundance: few
v_gene: TRBV5-1
j_gene: TRBJ1-1

CDR3aa: CATSVPGLGDEQFF
CDR3nt: TGTGCCACCAGTGTTCCAGGACTAGGGGATGAGCAGTTCTTC
d_gene: TRBD2
abundance: -
v_gene: TRBV24-1
j_gene: TRBJ2-1

CDR3aa: CASSHLRGDEQFF
CDR3nt: TGTGCCAGCAGCCACCTTCGAGGGGATGAGCAGTTCTTC
d_gene: -
abundance: few
v_gene: TRBV3-1
j_gene: TRBJ2-1

CDR3aa: CASSQEQLNTGELFF
CDR3nt: TGTGCCAGCAGCCAAGAGCAGCTGAACACCGGGGAGCTGTTTTTT
d_gene: -
abundance: many
v_gene: TRBV4-2
j_gene: TRBJ2-2

CDR3aa: CASSLVAGTSGRGNEQFF
CDR3nt: TGTGCCAGCAGCTTAGTCGCCGGGACTAGCGGGAGGGGGAATGAGCAGTTCTTC
d_gene: TRBD2
abundance: -
v_gene: TRBV7-8
j_gene: TRBJ2-1

CDR3aa: CASSPRDRVTEAFF
CDR3nt: TGTGCCAGCAGCCCGCGGGACAGGGTCACTGAAGCTTTCTTT
d_gene: TRBD1
abundance: -
v_gene: TRBV7-8
j_gene: TRBJ1-1

CDR3aa: CASSRWTSGRRYEQYF
CDR3nt: TGTGCCAGCAGCCGCTGGACTAGCGGGAGGAGGTACGAGCAGTACTTC
d_gene: TRBD2
abundance: few
v_gene: TRBV5-6
j_gene: TRBJ2-7

CDR3aa: CASSVGDRVTEAFF
CDR3nt: TGCGCCAGCAGCGTAGGGGACAGGGTCACTGAAGCTTTCTTT
d_gene: TRBD1
abundance: few
v_gene: TRBV5-1
j_gene: TRBJ1-1

CDR3aa: CASSAVQLEAFF
CDR3nt: TGTGCCAGCAGTGCGGTCCAACTTGAAGCTTTCTTT
d_gene: -
abundance: -
v_gene: TRBV2
j_gene: TRBJ1-1

CDR3aa: CATSRDRDMNNEQFF
CDR3nt: TGTGCCACCAGCAGAGATCGGGACATGAACAATGAGCAGTTCTTC
d_gene: -
abundance: -
v_gene: TRBV15
j_gene: TRBJ2-1

CDR3aa: CASSYHEGVNTEAFF
CDR3nt: TGTGCCAGCAGTTACCATGAAGGGGTAAACACTGAAGCTTTCTTT
d_gene: -
abundance: -
v_gene: TRBV6-6
j_gene: TRBJ1-1

CDR3aa: CASSFRDSPNTEAFF
CDR3nt: TGTGCCAGCAGTTTCAGGGACTCACCGAACACTGAAGCTTTCTTT
d_gene: -
abundance: -
v_gene: TRBV6-2/TRBV6-3
j_gene: TRBJ1-1

CDR3aa: CATSREDRAAETQYF
CDR3nt: TGTGCCACCAGCAGAGAGGACCGCGCCGCAGAGACCCAGTACTTC
d_gene: -
abundance: -
v_gene: TRBV15
j_gene: TRBJ2-5

CDR3aa: CASSLDGFYEQYF
CDR3nt: TGCGCCAGCAGCTTGGACGGATTCTACGAGCAGTACTTC
d_gene: -
abundance: -
v_gene: TRBV5-1
j_gene: TRBJ2-7

CDR3aa: CASRLEPRNTEAFF
CDR3nt: TGCGCCAGCAGATTGGAGCCCCGGAACACTGAAGCTTTCTTT
d_gene: -
abundance: -
v_gene: TRBV5-1
j_gene: TRBJ1-1

CDR3aa: CASSPPRQRGEQFF
CDR3nt: TGCGCCAGCAGCCCCCCCCGGCAGCGAGGTGAGCAGTTCTTC
d_gene: -
abundance: few
v_gene: TRBV5-1
j_gene: TRBJ2-1

CDR3aa: CAGGTGGAYNEQFF
CDR3nt: TGTGCCGGAGGAACGGGGGGGGCCTACAATGAGCAGTTCTTC
d_gene: TRBD2
abundance: -
v_gene: TRBV11-2
j_gene: TRBJ2-1

CDR3aa: CASSSGLVKETQYF
CDR3nt: TGTGCCAGCAGCTCTGGACTAGTAAAAGAGACCCAGTACTTC
d_gene: TRBD2
abundance: many
v_gene: TRBV5-6
j_gene: TRBJ2-5

CDR3aa: CSARENTGEQFF
CDR3nt: TGCAGTGCTAGAGAAAATACGGGGGAGCAGTTCTTC
d_gene: -
abundance: few
v_gene: TRBV20-1
j_gene: TRBJ2-1